This entry lists 18 T cell receptor beta chains sequenced from one sample in a study of CD8 T cells in ankylosing spondylitis. Study-wide results and limits: Within ankylosing spondylitis blood, a TCR beta motif made up of several highly homologous variants appeared to be characteristic.

Their antigen targets remain unknown. TCRdb ran MiXCR on the 5' RACE reads and lists one entry per CDR3 protein. The sample has more than 650,000 distinct CDR3 sequences, 12% seen once. Sequenced: blood, either unsorted or a sorted T cell fraction (not recorded which). The origin of the receptors is a male donor with ankylosing spondylitis.

This clonotype was detected many times. The chain combines TRBV29-1 with TRBJ2-2, with D perhaps being TRBD1 or TRBD2 (5 bases each). The germline V and J ends were trimmed by 6 bases and 11 bases, with 28 bases remaining between them. There are 16 residues in the CDR3. Germline V lookup: CDR1 SQVTM, CDR2 ANQGSEA. The CDR3: CSVGTRGYSPSDELFF. The CDR3 DNA reads as TGCAGCGTCGGGACCCGAGGGTATAGCCCAAGCGATGAGCTGTTTTTT.

This clonotype was seen more than once but under ten times. J is TRBJ1-1 and V is TRBV12-3 or TRBV12-4; no clear D. CDR3 length: 14 amino acids. With 5 bases removed from V and 5 bases from J, the gap between germline ends came to 15 bases. The CDR3 protein is CASSSRALRTEAFF. The CDR3 bases are TGTGCCAGCAGTAGCCGGGCGTTGAGGACTGAAGCTTTCTTT.

Only a few counts were recorded for this clonotype. The V gene is TRBV12-3 or TRBV12-4, the J gene TRBJ1-2; a weak D match, TRBD1 (5 bases). V lost 2 bases to trimming and J lost 2 bases, with 9 bases between them. The CDR3 has 14 residues. CDR3 region: CASSLLGGNYGYTF. The CDR3 coding sequence is TGTGCCAGCAGTTTATTGGGGGGAAACTATGGCTACACCTTC.

This clonotype was seen a handful of times. V usage is TRBV3-2 and J usage is TRBJ2-5. TRBV3-2 is marked as a pseudogene. The CDR3 runs 11 residues. CDR3 sequence (DNA): TGTGCCAGCTTCCCCCGAGAGACCCAGTACTTC. It specifies CASFPRETQYF.

In its sample, this clonotype was seen a few times. The CDR3 region has the DNA TGTGCCAGCAGTTACTCCGGGCCCAGAAGCTCCTATAATTCACCCCTCCACTTT. Encoded protein: CASSYSGPRSSYNSPLHF. This sequence joins TRBV6-5 and TRBJ1-6, with no clear D. CDR3 length: 18 amino acids. Germline V gives CDR1 MNHEY, CDR2 SVGAGI. V gave up 0 bases and J gave up 0 bases, with 12 bases separating them.

This clonotype was seen repeatedly, ten times or more. This rearrangement joins TRBV20-1 to TRBJ1-1; no clear D. The CDR3 has 12 amino acids. V gave up 4 bases and J gave up 0 bases, with 6 bases separating them. Germline V gene data show CDR1 as DFQATT and CDR2 as SNEGSKA (reference sequence). This CDR3 reads CSATGMNTEAFF. The CDR3 nucleotides read TGCAGTGCTACGGGCATGAACACTGAAGCTTTCTTT.

This clonotype has at least ten counts. The CDR3 coding sequence is TGTGCCAGCAGTAACCTAGGACAGGGGGCTGGTATTGAGCAGTTCTTC. This sequence encodes CASSNLGQGAGIEQFF. The chain links TRBV3-1 to TRBJ2-1; the match to TRBD1 covers 11 bases. This CDR3 comprises 16 residues. V gave up 6 bases and J gave up 9 bases; unmatched junction bases: 13. Looked up from germline, CDR1 is LGHDT and CDR2 is YNNKEL (reference sequence).

This clonotype was recorded a few times. The V gene is TRBV20-1, the J gene TRBJ1-3; TRBD1 aligns across 7 bases. The CDR3 spans 16 residues. V lost 0 bases to trimming and J lost 0 bases; unmatched junction nucleotides: 5. The germline V gene has CDR1 DFQATT and CDR2 SNEGSKA (reference sequence). The CDR3 coding sequence is TGCAGTGCTAGAGACCAGACAGGGTTCTCTGGAAACACCATATATTTT. Translated, it gives CSARDQTGFSGNTIYF.

The gene calls are TRBV4-3 and TRBJ2-7; D gene ambiguous. CDR1 and CDR2 (germline): LGHNA, YSLEER. Trimming removed 5 bases from V and 0 bases from J, with 11 bases in between. The CDR3 has 14 residues. The CDR3 DNA reads TGCGCCAGCAGCTACAACACGGTCTCCTACGAGCAGTACTTC. This gives the protein CASSYNTVSYEQYF.

This clonotype showed up just a few times. In nucleotides, the CDR3 is TGTGCCAGCAGCTTAGTCGTGAGTGGCTACACCTTC. It codes for CASSLVVSGYTF. This sequence joins TRBV7-2 and TRBJ1-2; no definite D call. The germline V gene has CDR1 SGHTA and CDR2 FQGNSA. The CDR3 has 12 residues. V was cut by 1 base and J by 7 bases, with 7 bases left in between. The full variable domain, its missing parts supplied by reference TRBV7-2 and TRBJ1-2, is GAGVSQSPSNKVTEKGKDVELRCDPISGHTALYWYRQSLGQGLEFLIYFQGNSAPDKSGLPSDRFSAERTGGSVSTLTIQRTQQEDSAVYLCASSLVVSGYTFGSGTRLTVV.

The J gene is TRBJ2-1, the V gene TRBV6-6; D gene ambiguous. This CDR3 region has 12 residues. Germline values: CDR1 MNHNY, CDR2 SVGAGI (reference sequence). The V and J ends lost 5 bases and 9 bases respectively, with 11 bases between them. CDR3 in amino acids: CASSKRPGEQFF. In DNA, the CDR3 is TGTGCCAGCAGTAAGCGACCCGGTGAGCAGTTCTTC.

The chain couples TRBV14 to TRBJ2-5; no definite D call. Per germline, CDR1 SGHDN and CDR2 FVKESK. This CDR3 is 15 amino acids long. V gave up 3 bases and J gave up 5 bases, with 16 bases separating them. CDR3 residues: CASSQGLDLTETQYF. The DNA of the CDR3 is TGTGCCAGCAGCCAGGGGTTGGACCTAACCGAGACCCAGTACTTC.

The gene calls are TRBV5-1 and TRBJ2-5, with 7 bases identical to TRBD1. Germline CDR1 reads SGHRS; CDR2 reads YFSETQ. The CDR3 loop spans 15 amino acids. Trimming at V came to 4 bases and at J to 2 bases, leaving 8 bases not matched to a gene. In DNA form, the CDR3 reads TGCGCCAGCAGCACTATTCCGGGACAGCAAGAGACCCAGTACTTC. Residues: CASSTIPGQQETQYF.

The rearrangement joins TRBV20-1 to TRBJ1-4; the D gene is possibly TRBD1 (6 bases). Between the trimmed V and J ends, which lost 6 bases and 6 bases, there was a span of 14 bases. There are 13 residues in the CDR3. Looked up from germline, CDR1 is DFQATT and CDR2 is SNEGSKA (reference sequence). This CDR3 reads CSARKGGDEKLFF. CDR3 in DNA: TGCAGTGCCCGGAAGGGGGGCGATGAAAAACTGTTTTTT.

This chain uses TRBV20-1 with TRBJ1-4; D is possibly TRBD1 (6 bases). CDR3 length equals 12 residues. V lost 5 bases to trimming and J lost 8 bases, with 12 bases between them. Germline V gene sequence: CDR1 DFQATT, CDR2 SNEGSKA (reference sequence). CDR3 amino acids: CSALWTAEKLFF. The CDR3 nucleotides are TGCAGTGCTCTCTGGACAGCAGAAAAACTGTTTTTT.

The chain joins TRBV20-1 to TRBJ1-1; 7 positions match TRBD1. The V gene end was trimmed by 0 bases and the J gene end by 3 bases; junction bases not matched to a gene: 7. The germline CDR1 and CDR2 sequences are DFQATT and SNEGSKA (reference sequence). The CDR3 length is 15 residues. In nucleotides, the CDR3 is TGCAGTGCTAGAGACCTCTGGACAGGTTACACTGAAGCTTTCTTT. Protein: CSARDLWTGYTEAFF.

There are a few counts of this clonotype. The chain employs TRBV5-5 and TRBJ2-1; D is undetermined. In germline, CDR1 is SGHKS, CDR2 YYEKEE (reference sequence). The V end was cut by 0 bases, the J end by 15 bases, with 19 bases between. CDR3 length: 14 residues. As DNA, the CDR3 is TGTGCCAGCAGCTTGGAGGTTGTGGCAGCCCGGCGGTTCTTC. Its translation: CASSLEVVAARRFF.

This rearrangement joins TRBV10-3 to TRBJ2-2; D may match TRBD1 or TRBD2 (5 bases each). The CDR3 covers 15 residues. The ends were cut back, 11 bases at V and 6 bases at J, with 22 bases in the middle. Germline CDR1 and CDR2: ENHRY and SYGVKD. CDR3 loop: CAVALRGVSAGELFF. The CDR3 DNA reads TGTGCCGTCGCTCTTAGAGGGGTGTCCGCCGGGGAGCTGTTTTTT.